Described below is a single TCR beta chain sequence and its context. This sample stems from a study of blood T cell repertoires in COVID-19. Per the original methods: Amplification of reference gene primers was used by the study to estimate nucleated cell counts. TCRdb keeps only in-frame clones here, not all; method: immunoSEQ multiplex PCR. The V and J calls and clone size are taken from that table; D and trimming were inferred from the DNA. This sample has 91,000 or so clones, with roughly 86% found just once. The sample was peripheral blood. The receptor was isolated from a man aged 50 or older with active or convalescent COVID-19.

As DNA, the CDR3 is TGTGCCAGCAGCAAAGTTTGGGGACAGAACAATCAGCCCCAGCATTTT. Translated: CASSKVWGQNNQPQHF. The genes are TRBV21-1 and TRBJ1-5; no check of the table's D call, TRBD1, against the DNA was made. TRBV21-1 is termed a pseudogene. The CDR3 totals 16 residues.